These 2 T cell receptor beta chains were all obtained from the same sample, sequenced in a study of blood T cell repertoires in COVID-19. Libraries were prepared by immunoSEQ multiplex PCR; TCRdb keeps only in-frame clonotypes and omits some of them. The data hold 200,000 to 300,000 clones, with more than 75% observed a single time. Sequenced input: PBMCs or T cells enriched from blood (not recorded which). The receptor set was obtained from a woman between 45 and 65 years old who had recovered from COVID-19.

The chain combines TRBV11-2 with TRBJ1-5, with 8 bases identical to TRBD1. This CDR3 is built from 16 residues. Unmatched junction bases numbered 3, after V lost 1 base and J lost 1 base. Germline CDR1 SGHAT, CDR2 FQNNGV. CDR3 coding DNA: TGTGCCAGCAGCTTAGGGACAGGGATGAGCAATCAGCCCCAGCATTTT. Translating gives CASSLGTGMSNQPQHF.

With respect to this clone: The same CDR3 arises from other DNA sequences in this sample as well. The chain links TRBV24-1 to TRBJ2-7, with a weak D call TRBD2 (5 bases). In germline, CDR1 is KGHDR, CDR2 SFDVKD. The CDR3 extends over 13 amino acids. V lost 3 bases and J 7 bases, leaving 12 bases between the germline ends. The chain's CDR3 is CATSDHGLGEQYF. The CDR3 region has the DNA TGTGCCACCAGTGATCATGGACTGGGGGAGCAGTACTTC.